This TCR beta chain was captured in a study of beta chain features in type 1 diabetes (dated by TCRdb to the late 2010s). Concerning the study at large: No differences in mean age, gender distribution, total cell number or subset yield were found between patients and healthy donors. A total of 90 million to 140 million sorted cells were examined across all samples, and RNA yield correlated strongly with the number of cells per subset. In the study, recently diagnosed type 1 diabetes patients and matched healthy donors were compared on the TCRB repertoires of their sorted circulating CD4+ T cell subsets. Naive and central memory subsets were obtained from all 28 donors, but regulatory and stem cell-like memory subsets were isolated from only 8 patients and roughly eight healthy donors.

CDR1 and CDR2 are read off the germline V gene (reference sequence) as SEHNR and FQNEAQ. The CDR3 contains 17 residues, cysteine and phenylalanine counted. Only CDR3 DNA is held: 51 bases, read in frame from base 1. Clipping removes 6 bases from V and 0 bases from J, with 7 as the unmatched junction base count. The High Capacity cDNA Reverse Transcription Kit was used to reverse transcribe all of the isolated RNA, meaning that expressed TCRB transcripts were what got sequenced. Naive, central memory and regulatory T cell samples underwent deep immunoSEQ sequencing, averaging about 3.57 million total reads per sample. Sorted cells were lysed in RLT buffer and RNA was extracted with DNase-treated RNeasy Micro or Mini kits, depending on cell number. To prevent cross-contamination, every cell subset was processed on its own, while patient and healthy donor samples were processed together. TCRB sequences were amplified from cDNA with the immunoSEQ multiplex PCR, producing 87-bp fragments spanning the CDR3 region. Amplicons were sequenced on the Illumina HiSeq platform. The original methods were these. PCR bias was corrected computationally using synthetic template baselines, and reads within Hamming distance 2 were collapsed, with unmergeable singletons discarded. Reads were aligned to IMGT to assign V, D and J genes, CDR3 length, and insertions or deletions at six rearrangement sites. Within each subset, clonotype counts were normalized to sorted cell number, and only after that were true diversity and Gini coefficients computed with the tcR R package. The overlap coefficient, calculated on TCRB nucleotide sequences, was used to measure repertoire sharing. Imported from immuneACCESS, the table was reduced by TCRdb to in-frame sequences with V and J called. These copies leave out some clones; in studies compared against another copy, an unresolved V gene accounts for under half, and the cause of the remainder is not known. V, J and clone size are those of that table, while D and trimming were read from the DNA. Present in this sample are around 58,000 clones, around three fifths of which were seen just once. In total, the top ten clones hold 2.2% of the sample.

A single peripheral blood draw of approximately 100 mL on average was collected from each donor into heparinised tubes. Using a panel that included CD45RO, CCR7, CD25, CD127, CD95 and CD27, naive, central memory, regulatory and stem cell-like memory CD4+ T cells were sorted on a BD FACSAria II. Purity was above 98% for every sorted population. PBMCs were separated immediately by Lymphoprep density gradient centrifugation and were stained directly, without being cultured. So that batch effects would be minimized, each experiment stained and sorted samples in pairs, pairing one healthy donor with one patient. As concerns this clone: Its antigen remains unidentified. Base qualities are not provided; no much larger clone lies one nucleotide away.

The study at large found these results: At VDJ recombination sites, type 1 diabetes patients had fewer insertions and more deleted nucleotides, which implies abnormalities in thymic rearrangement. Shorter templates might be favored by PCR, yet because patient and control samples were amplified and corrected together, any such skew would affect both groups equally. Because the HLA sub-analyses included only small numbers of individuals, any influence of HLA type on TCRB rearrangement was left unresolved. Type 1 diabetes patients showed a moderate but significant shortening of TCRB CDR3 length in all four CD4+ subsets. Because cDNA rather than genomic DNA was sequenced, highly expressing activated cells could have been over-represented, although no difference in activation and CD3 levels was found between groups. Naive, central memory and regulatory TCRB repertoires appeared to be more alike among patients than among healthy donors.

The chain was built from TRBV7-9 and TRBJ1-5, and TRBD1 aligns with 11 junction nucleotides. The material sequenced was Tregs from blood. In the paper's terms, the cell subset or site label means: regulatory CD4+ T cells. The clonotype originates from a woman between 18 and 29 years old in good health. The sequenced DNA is TGTGCCAGCAGAGAGGACAGGGGGCTAGGTAGCAATCAGCCCCAGCATTTT. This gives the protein CASREDRGLGSNQPQHF.